Shown below are 28 T cell receptor beta chains from a single sample sequenced in a study of radiotherapy plus CTLA-4 blockade in lung cancer. This table comes from immunoSEQ multiplex PCR, and its TCRdb copy is limited to in-frame clones, with some not included. The sample has roughly 40,000 clones, about four fifths seen once. The source material was peripheral blood, sampled from a patient treated with radiotherapy plus ipilimumab. These TCRs come from a human donor with non-small cell lung cancer that progressed on radiotherapy plus ipilimumab.

V and J are TRBV18 and TRBJ2-6; TRBD1 matches at 9 bases. The V and J ends lost 3 bases and 1 base, in that order; junction bases with no gene match: 4. The CDR3 runs to 17 residues. Germline CDR1 is KGHSH and CDR2 is LQKENI. The CDR3 region has the DNA TGTGCCAGCTCACCCTCCGGGACAGGGTCTGGGGCCAACGTCCTGACTTTC. Encoded protein: CASSPSGTGSGANVLTF.

This clone is a singleton in its sample. The V and J genes are TRBV6-1 and TRBJ1-2, with 7 bases fitting TRBD1. J lost 4 bases, V lost 3 bases, and 5 bases had no gene match. Germline loops: CDR1 MNHNS, CDR2 SASEGT. The CDR3 loop spans 14 amino acids. Written as DNA, the CDR3 is TGTGCCAGCAGTGAGGGGCAGGGGGGCTATGGCTACACCTTC. It codes for CASSEGQGGYGYTF.

This clone was observed a handful of times. The V call is TRBV5-4, the J call TRBJ1-2, with TRBD1 matching over 7 bases. The germline V gene has CDR1 SGHNT and CDR2 YYREEE (reference sequence). This CDR3 region has 12 residues. Trimming removed 0 bases from V and 10 bases from J; junction bases left unmatched: 3. The CDR3 DNA sequence: TGTGCCAGCAGCTTGGGCACAGGGGACTACACCTTC. Amino acid sequence: CASSLGTGDYTF.

J is TRBJ2-3 and V is TRBV9; 15 bases are a match to TRBD2. This CDR3 contains 17 residues. V gave up 6 bases and J gave up 3 bases; unmatched junction bases: 8. CDR1 is SGDLS and CDR2 is YYNGEE in the germline V gene. CDR3 amino acids: CASKRTSGGVGTDTQYF. DNA for the CDR3: TGTGCCAGCAAAAGGACTAGCGGGGGGGTTGGGACAGATACGCAGTATTTT. The full variable domain, rest sourced from reference TRBV9 and TRBJ2-3, is DSGVTQTPKHLITATGQRVTLRCSPRSGDLSVYWYQQSLDQGLQFLIQYYNGEERAKGNILERFSAQQFPDLHSELNLSSLELGDSALYFCASKRTSGGVGTDTQYFGPGTRLTVL.

This clone came up a few times. The V call is TRBV7-2, the J call TRBJ1-5; D gene ambiguous. Trimming stripped 1 base from V and 6 bases from J, with 7 bases between. The germline CDR1 and CDR2 sequences are SGHTA and FQGNSA. This CDR3 is built from 13 residues. The CDR3 coding sequence is TGTGCCAGCAGCTTAGGAGGGTTTCAGCCCCAGCATTTT. Translation: CASSLGGFQPQHF.

This rearrangement joins TRBV5-1 to TRBJ1-2, with TRBD1 matching over 8 bases. The germline CDR1 and CDR2 sequences are SGHRS and YFSETQ. This CDR3 comprises 12 residues. V lost 0 bases and J lost 8; bases outside the gene matches: 0. For the CDR3, the DNA is TGCGCCAGCAGCTTGGGGACAGGGGGCTACACCTTC. Protein product: CASSLGTGGYTF.

The chain has TRBV19 and TRBJ2-3, with 14 bases lining up with TRBD2. Germline CDR1 reads LNHDA; CDR2 reads SQIVND (reference sequence). The trim removed 6 bases at V and 5 bases at J, leaving 7 bases unmatched. CDR3 length: 16 amino acids. The CDR3 reads CASSLGLAGEGDTQYF. As DNA, the CDR3 is TGTGCCAGTAGCCTGGGACTAGCGGGGGAGGGAGATACGCAGTATTTT. The variable domain in full, with the rest retrieved from reference TRBV19 and TRBJ2-3, is DGGITQSPKYLFRKEGQNVTLSCEQNLNHDAMYWYRQDPGQGLRLIYYSQIVNDFQKGDIAEGYSVSREKKESFPLTVTSAQKNPTAFYLCASSLGLAGEGDTQYFGPGTRLTVL.

This rearrangement joins TRBV9 to TRBJ2-6, with TRBD1 matching 8 bases. V trimming: 3 bases; J trimming: 2 bases; junction bases outside the gene matches: 4. CDR3 size: 16 residues. CDR1 is SGDLS, CDR2 YYNGEE, per germline. The CDR3 loop reads CASSGQGSPGANVLTF. The CDR3 bases are TGTGCCAGCAGCGGACAGGGGTCCCCTGGGGCCAACGTCCTGACTTTC.

This clone was counted only a few times. The V gene is TRBV30, the J gene TRBJ2-2, with TRBD2 identical over 7 bases. Germline V gene lookup returns CDR1 GTSNPN and CDR2 SVGIG (reference sequence). This CDR3 is built from 15 residues. Trimming took 0 bases from V and 4 from J; bases not matched to a gene: 5. The CDR3 protein is CAWSVTSQGTGELFF. Here the CDR3 DNA reads TGTGCCTGGAGTGTGACTAGCCAGGGCACCGGGGAGCTGTTTTTT.

This clone occurred once. V usage is TRBV7-9 and J usage is TRBJ2-3, with D perhaps matching TRBD1 (5 bases). Per germline, CDR1 SEHNR and CDR2 FQNEAQ (reference sequence). V was cut by 0 bases and J by 4 bases, with 11 bases left in between. The CDR3 contains 15 residues. CDR3 DNA sequence: TGTGCCAGCAGCTTAGCAGGCAGGGCCTCAGATACGCAGTATTTT. Protein sequence: CASSLAGRASDTQYF.

This clone was seen more than once but under ten times. CDR3 sequence: CASSVGGTDSGNTIYF. In nucleotides, the CDR3 is TGCGCCAGCAGTGTTGGCGGGACGGACTCTGGAAACACCATATATTTT. This chain links TRBV10-2 with TRBJ1-3, with D possibly being TRBD1 (5 bases). CDR3 length: 16 amino acids. Deletions cut 4 bases from V and 0 bases from J, with 13 bases between. Germline V gives CDR1 WSHSY, CDR2 SAAADI.

The chain recombines TRBV4-1 with TRBJ1-5; D unclear. Trimming cost V 0 bases and J 7 bases, with 16 bases left between them. The CDR3 spans 16 residues. Germline CDR1 is MGHRA and CDR2 is YSYEKL. The CDR3: CASSQEIGGMGQPQHF. As DNA, the CDR3 is TGCGCCAGCAGCCAAGAAATCGGCGGGATGGGGCAGCCCCAGCATTTT.

The chain joins TRBV7-9 to TRBJ1-4, with D perhaps TRBD1 (5 bases). V was pared by 1 base and J by 6 bases, with 9 bases between. The CDR3 spans 14 residues. Germline V CDR1 and CDR2: SEHNR, FQNEAQ (reference sequence). For the CDR3, the DNA is TGTGCCAGCAGCTTAGGGGGGGTGGATGAAAAACTGTTTTTT. It codes for CASSLGGVDEKLFF.

CDR3 sequence: CASSLVGGNTEAFF. Here the CDR3 DNA reads TGCGCCAGCAGCTTGGTCGGGGGTAACACTGAAGCTTTCTTT. This rearrangement joins TRBV5-1 to TRBJ1-1; perhaps TRBD1 as D (5 bases). This CDR3 comprises 14 residues. Germline lookup yields CDR1 SGHRS and CDR2 YFSETQ. V lost 0 bases, J lost 2 bases, and 8 bases lay in between.

This clone was seen more than once but under ten times. This chain joins TRBV7-2 and TRBJ2-5; weak D call: TRBD1 (5 bases). Germline V gene data show CDR1 as SGHTA and CDR2 as FQGNSA. Trimming shortened V by 7 bases and J by 4 bases, and 13 bases separated the two germline ends. CDR3 size: 13 residues. CDR3 region: CASTPGIGETQYF. The DNA of the CDR3 is TGTGCCAGCACGCCAGGGATAGGAGAGACCCAGTACTTC.

This sequence joins TRBV7-2 and TRBJ2-5; 10 nucleotides agree with TRBD2. The CDR3 loop spans 16 amino acids. The trim removed 4 bases at V and 8 bases at J, leaving 13 bases unmatched. The V gene's germline CDR1 is SGHTA and CDR2 FQGNSA. The CDR3 loop is CASSSRLAGVGHTQYF. CDR3 coding DNA: TGTGCCAGCAGCTCTAGGCTAGCGGGGGTGGGCCACACCCAGTACTTC.

The CDR3 spells CASSLEGGAGYTF. The CDR3 nucleotides read TGTGCCAGCAGCTTAGAAGGGGGCGCGGGCTACACCTTC. The chain combines TRBV7-9 with TRBJ1-2; 7 nucleotides agree with TRBD1. Germline V CDR1 and CDR2: SEHNR, FQNEAQ (reference sequence). Unmatched junction bases numbered 4, after V lost 1 base and J lost 8 bases. This CDR3 contains 13 residues.

The chain employs TRBV7-9 and TRBJ1-2; maybe TRBD1 (5 bases). V was pared by 5 bases and J by 4 bases, with 20 bases between. The CDR3 has 16 amino acids. From germline, CDR1 is SEHNR and CDR2 FQNEAQ (reference sequence). CDR3 coding DNA: TGTGCCAGCAGCGAGGGGCGGGATCCCGAGGCCTATGGCTACACCTTC. Amino acids: CASSEGRDPEAYGYTF.

The rearrangement uses TRBV5-1 and TRBJ2-7; 8 bases agree with TRBD1. V lost 1 base, J lost 5 bases, and 5 bases stayed unmatched. The CDR3 runs to 14 residues. Germline-derived CDR1 and CDR2 are SGHRS and YFSETQ. The CDR3 sequence is CASSLTRTGNEQYF. CDR3 bases: TGCGCCAGCAGCTTGACCCGGACAGGGAACGAGCAGTACTTC. Using reference TRBV5-1 and TRBJ2-7 for the parts outside the CDR3, the full variable domain is KAGVTQTPRYLIKTRGQQVTLSCSPISGHRSVSWYQQTPGQGLQFLFEYFSETQRNKGNFPGRFSGRQFSNSRSEMNVSTLELGDSALYLCASSLTRTGNEQYFGPGTRLTVT.

The chain employs TRBV29-1 and TRBJ1-2, with D perhaps matching TRBD1 (5 bases). Germline V CDR1 and CDR2: SQVTM, ANQGSEA. This CDR3 region has 15 residues. V was pared by 3 bases and J by 7 bases, with 21 bases between. CDR3 protein: CSVDEAGIGERGYTF. The CDR3 DNA reads as TGCAGCGTTGATGAGGCAGGGATAGGTGAGCGTGGCTACACCTTC.

This rearrangement joins TRBV9 to TRBJ2-4; possibly TRBD1 for D (6 bases). Germline V lookup: CDR1 SGDLS, CDR2 YYNGEE. V lost 7 bases and J 11 bases, leaving 13 bases between the germline ends. There are 11 residues in the CDR3. CDR3: CASSPGVVQYF. The CDR3 nucleotides are TGTGCCAGCTCTCCAGGGGTGGTTCAGTACTTC.

This clone was seen only a few times. This sequence joins TRBV7-8 and TRBJ2-3, with a possible D match to TRBD1 (6 bases). The CDR3 loop spans 14 amino acids. The germline V and J ends were trimmed by 1 base and 5 bases, with 10 bases remaining between them. Germline assignment: CDR1 SGHVS and CDR2 FQNEAQ. CDR3 sequence (DNA): TGTGCCAGCAGCTTAGACAGGGCGGGAGATACGCAGTATTTT. Residues: CASSLDRAGDTQYF.

The V call is TRBV18, the J call TRBJ2-1; 9 bases map to TRBD2. Germline V gene lookup returns CDR1 KGHSH and CDR2 LQKENI. This CDR3 has 16 amino acids. Trimming removed 3 bases from V and 2 bases from J; junction bases left unmatched: 5. The chain's CDR3 is CASSPRASGAYNEQFF. Here the CDR3 DNA reads TGTGCCAGCTCACCCCGGGCTAGCGGGGCCTACAATGAGCAGTTCTTC.

The rearrangement links TRBV25-1 to TRBJ2-5; 9 bases line up with TRBD2. The V gene's germline CDR1 is MGHDK and CDR2 SYGVNS. V lost 4 bases and J lost 2; bases outside the gene matches: 2. This CDR3 has 14 residues. The CDR3 here is CASSGLAVQETQYF. For the CDR3, the DNA is TGTGCCAGCAGTGGACTAGCGGTACAAGAGACCCAGTACTTC.

The rearrangement uses TRBV7-3 and TRBJ2-3; D ambiguous. Trimming took 4 bases from V and 3 from J, leaving 8 bases between them. The CDR3 has 13 amino acids. Germline CDR1 is SGHTA and CDR2 is FQGTGA. The DNA for the CDR3 is TGTGCCAGCAGCTCCTCGGTGACAGATACGCAGTATTTT. Encoded protein: CASSSSVTDTQYF.

This clone was observed a handful of times. The rearrangement uses TRBV27 and TRBJ1-4; no clear D. V lost 6 bases and J 1 base, leaving 12 bases between the germline ends. CDR1 MNHEY and CDR2 SMNVEV come from the germline V gene (reference sequence). This CDR3 is built from 15 residues. CDR3: CASRAGVITNEKLFF. As DNA, the CDR3 is TGTGCCAGCAGGGCAGGTGTTATAACTAATGAAAAACTGTTTTTT.

V usage is TRBV18 and J usage is TRBJ2-3; TRBD1 might be the D (5 bases). This CDR3 is built from 16 residues. The germline V gene encodes CDR1 KGHSH and CDR2 LQKENI. The ends were cut back, 8 bases at V and 4 bases at J, with 22 bases in the middle. This chain's CDR3 is CASASKRQGGSDTQYF. The CDR3 DNA reads TGTGCCAGCGCCTCGAAGAGGCAGGGTGGTTCAGATACGCAGTATTTT.

In this sample, this clone turned up once. CDR3 loop: CASSRHRDRVQPQHF. The CDR3 DNA sequence: TGCGCCAGCAGCCGACACCGGGACAGGGTTCAGCCCCAGCATTTT. The chain uses TRBV4-1 and TRBJ1-5; 9 bases line up with TRBD1. CDR3 length: 15 amino acids. V shed 4 bases and J 6 bases; nucleotides not matched to a gene: 7. Germline values: CDR1 MGHRA, CDR2 YSYEKL.